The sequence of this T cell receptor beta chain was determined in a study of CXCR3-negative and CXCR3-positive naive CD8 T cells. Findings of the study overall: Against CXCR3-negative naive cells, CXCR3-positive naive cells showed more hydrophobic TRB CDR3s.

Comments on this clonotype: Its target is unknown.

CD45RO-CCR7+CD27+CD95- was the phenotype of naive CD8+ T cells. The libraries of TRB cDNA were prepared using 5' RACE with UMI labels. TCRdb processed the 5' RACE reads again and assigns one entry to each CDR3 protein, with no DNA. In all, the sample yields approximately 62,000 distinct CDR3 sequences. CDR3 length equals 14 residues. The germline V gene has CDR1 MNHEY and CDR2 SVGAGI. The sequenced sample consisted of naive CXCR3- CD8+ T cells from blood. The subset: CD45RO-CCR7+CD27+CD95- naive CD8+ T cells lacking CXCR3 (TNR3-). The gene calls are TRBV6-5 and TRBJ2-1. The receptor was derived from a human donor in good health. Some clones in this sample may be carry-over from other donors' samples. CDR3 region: CASSYSTSLGEQFF.